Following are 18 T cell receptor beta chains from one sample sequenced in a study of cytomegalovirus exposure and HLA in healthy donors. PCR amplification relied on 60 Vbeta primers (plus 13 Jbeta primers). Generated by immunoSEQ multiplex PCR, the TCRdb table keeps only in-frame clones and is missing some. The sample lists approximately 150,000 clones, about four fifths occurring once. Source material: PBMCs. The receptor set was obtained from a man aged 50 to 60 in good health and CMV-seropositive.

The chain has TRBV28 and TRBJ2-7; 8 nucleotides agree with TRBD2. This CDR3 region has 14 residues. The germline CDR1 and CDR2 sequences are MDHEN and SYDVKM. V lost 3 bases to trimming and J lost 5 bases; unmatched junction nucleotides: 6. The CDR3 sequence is CASSLWAGGNEQYF. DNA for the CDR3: TGTGCCAGCAGTTTGTGGGCGGGGGGAAACGAGCAGTACTTC.

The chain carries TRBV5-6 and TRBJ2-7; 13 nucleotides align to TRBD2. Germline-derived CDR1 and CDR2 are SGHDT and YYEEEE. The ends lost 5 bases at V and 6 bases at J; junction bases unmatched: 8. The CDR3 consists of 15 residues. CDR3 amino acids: CASRSETSGRFEQYF. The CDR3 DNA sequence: TGTGCCAGCAGATCAGAGACTAGCGGGAGGTTCGAGCAGTACTTC. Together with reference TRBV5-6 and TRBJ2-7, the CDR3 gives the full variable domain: DAGVTQSPTHLIKTRGQQVTLRCSPKSGHDTVSWYQQALGQGPQFIFQYYEEEERQRGNFPDRFSGHQFPNYSSELNVNALLLGDSALYLCASRSETSGRFEQYFGPGTRLTVT.

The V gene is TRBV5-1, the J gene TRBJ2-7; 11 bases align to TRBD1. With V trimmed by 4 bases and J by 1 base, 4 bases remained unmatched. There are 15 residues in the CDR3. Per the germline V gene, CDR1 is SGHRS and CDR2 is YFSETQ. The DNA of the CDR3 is TGCGCCAGCAGCCCGGGGACAGGGGGTTCCTACGAGCAGTACTTC. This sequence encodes CASSPGTGGSYEQYF.

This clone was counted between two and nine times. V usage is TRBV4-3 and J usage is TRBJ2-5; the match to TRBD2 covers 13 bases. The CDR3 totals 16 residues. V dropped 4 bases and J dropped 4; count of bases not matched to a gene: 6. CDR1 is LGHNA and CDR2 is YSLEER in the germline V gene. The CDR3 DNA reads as TGCGCCAGCAGCCCCACTAGCGGGGGGGGAAGAGAGACCCAGTACTTC. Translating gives CASSPTSGGGRETQYF.

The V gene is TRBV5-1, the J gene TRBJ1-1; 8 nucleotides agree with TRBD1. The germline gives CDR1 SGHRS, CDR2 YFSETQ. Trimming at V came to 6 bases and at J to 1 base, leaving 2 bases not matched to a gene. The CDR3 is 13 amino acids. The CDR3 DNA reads TGCGCCAGCACGGGACAGGAGAACACTGAAGCTTTCTTT. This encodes CASTGQENTEAFF.

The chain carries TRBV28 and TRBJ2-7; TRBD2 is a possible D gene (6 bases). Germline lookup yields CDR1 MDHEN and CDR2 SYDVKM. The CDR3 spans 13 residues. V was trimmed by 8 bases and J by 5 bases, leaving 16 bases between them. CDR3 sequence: CASADSAGDEQYF. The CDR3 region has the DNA TGTGCCAGCGCTGACTCAGCGGGCGACGAGCAGTACTTC.

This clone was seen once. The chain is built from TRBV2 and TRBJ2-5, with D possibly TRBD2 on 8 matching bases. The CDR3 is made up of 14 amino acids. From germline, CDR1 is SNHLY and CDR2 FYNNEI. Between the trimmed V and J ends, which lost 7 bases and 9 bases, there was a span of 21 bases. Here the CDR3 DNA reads TGTGCCAGCAAGACAGGGATTACCGGGGGGGCCCAGTACTTC. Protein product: CASKTGITGGAQYF.

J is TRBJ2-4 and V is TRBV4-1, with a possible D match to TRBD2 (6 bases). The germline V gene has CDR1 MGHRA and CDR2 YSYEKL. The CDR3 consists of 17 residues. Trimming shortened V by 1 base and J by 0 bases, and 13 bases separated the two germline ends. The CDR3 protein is CASSQVTFGGAKNIQYF. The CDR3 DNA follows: TGCGCCAGCAGCCAAGTAACGTTCGGGGGAGCCAAAAACATTCAGTACTTC.

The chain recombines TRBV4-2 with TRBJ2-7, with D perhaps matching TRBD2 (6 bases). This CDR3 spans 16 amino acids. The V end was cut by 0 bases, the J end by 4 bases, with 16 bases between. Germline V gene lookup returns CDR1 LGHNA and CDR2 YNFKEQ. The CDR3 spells CASSQEISGGGYEQYF. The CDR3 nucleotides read TGTGCCAGCAGCCAAGAGATTAGCGGTGGGGGTTACGAGCAGTACTTC.

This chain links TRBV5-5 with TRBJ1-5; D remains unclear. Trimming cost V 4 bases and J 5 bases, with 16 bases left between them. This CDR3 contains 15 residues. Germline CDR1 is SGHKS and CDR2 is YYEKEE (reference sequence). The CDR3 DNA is TGTGCCAGCAGCCTGGAAGGGAGAAGGGATCAGCCCCAGCATTTT. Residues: CASSLEGRRDQPQHF.

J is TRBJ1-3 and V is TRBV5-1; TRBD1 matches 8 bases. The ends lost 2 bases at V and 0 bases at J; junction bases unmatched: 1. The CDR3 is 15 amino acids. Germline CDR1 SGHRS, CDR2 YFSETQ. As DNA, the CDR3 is TGCGCCAGCAGCTTCGGGACAGGCTCTGGAAACACCATATATTTT. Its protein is CASSFGTGSGNTIYF.

The CDR3 DNA follows: TGCGCCAGCAGCCAAGATGCAGAGACATACGAGCAGTACTTC. Its protein product is CASSQDAETYEQYF. The genes are TRBV4-1 and TRBJ2-7; D gene ambiguous. The CDR3 has 14 residues. CDR1 and CDR2 (germline): MGHRA, YSYEKL. V was pared by 0 bases and J by 4 bases, with 10 bases between.

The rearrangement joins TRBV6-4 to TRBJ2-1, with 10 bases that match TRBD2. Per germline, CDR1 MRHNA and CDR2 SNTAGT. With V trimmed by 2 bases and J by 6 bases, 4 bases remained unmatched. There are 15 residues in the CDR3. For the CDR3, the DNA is TGTGCCAGCAGTGACGGGATAGCGGGAGGCAATGAGCAGTTCTTC. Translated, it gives CASSDGIAGGNEQFF.

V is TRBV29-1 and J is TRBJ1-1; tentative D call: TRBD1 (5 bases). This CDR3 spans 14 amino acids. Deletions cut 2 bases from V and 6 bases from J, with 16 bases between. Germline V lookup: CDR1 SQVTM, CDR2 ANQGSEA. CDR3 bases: TGCAGCGTTGAAATGGGAGGGGTCCAAGCTGAAGCTTTCTTT. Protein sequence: CSVEMGGVQAEAFF.

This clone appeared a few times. As DNA, the CDR3 is TGTGCCAGCAGTCAACCAGCAACTAATGAAAAACTGTTTTTT. Its translation: CASSQPATNEKLFF. V usage is TRBV25-1 and J usage is TRBJ1-4; D not resolved. The CDR3 spans 14 residues. V was pared by 5 bases and J by 0 bases, with 7 bases between. Germline V gene data show CDR1 as MGHDK and CDR2 as SYGVNS.

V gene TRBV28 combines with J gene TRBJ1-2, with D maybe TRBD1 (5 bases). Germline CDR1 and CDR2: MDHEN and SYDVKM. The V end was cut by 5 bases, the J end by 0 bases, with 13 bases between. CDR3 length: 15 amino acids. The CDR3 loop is CASSPLPTANYGYTF. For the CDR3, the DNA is TGTGCCAGCAGTCCCCTCCCGACAGCTAACTATGGCTACACCTTC.

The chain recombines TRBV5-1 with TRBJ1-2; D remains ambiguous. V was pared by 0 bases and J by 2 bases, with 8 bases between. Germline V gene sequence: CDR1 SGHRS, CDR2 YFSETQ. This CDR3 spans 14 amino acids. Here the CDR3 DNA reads TGCGCCAGCAGCTTGGGAGGTCAGAACTATGGCTACACCTTC. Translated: CASSLGGQNYGYTF.

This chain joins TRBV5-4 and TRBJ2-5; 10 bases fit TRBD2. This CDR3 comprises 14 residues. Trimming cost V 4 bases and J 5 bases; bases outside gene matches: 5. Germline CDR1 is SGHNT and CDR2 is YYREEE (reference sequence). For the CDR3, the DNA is TGTGCCAGCAGCGTACGGACTAGCGGTGAGACCCAGTACTTC. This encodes CASSVRTSGETQYF.